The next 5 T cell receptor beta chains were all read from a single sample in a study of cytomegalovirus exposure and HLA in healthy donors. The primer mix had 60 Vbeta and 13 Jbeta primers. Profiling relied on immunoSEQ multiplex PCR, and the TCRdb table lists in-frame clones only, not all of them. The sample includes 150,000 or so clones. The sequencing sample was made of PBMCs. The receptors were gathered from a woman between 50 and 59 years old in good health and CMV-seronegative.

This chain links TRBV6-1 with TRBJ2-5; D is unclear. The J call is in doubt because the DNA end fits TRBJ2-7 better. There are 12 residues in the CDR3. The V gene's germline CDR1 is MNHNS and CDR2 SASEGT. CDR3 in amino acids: CASSEVGYEQYF. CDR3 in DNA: TGTGCCAGCAGTGAAGTGGGCTACGAGCAGTACTTC.

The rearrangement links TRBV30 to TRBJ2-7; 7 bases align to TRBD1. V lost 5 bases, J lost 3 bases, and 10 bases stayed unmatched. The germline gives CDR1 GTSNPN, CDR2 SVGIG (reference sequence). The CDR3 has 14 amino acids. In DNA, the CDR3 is TGTGCCTGGTGGAACAGGGGAACGGGCTACGAGCAGTACTTC. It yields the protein CAWWNRGTGYEQYF.

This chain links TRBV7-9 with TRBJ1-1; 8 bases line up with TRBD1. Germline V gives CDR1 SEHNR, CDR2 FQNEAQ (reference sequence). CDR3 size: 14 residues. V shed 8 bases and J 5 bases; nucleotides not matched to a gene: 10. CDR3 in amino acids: CASRGQGVGTEAFF. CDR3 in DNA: TGTGCCAGCCGTGGACAGGGCGTAGGGACTGAAGCTTTCTTT.

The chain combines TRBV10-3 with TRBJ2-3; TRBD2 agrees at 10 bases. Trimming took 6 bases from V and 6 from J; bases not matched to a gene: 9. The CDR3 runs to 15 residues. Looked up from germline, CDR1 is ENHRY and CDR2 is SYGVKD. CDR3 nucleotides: TGTGCCATCAGCGCCGGGACTAGCGATGCGGATACGCAGTATTTT. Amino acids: CAISAGTSDADTQYF.

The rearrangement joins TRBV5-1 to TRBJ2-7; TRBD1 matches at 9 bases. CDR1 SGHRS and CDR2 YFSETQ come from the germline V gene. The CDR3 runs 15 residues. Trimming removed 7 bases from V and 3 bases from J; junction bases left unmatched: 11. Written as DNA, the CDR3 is TGCGCCAGCTCCTGGTCGGGGACAGGGAGCTACGAGCAGTACTTC. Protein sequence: CASSWSGTGSYEQYF.